A selection of T cell receptor beta chains follows, all from one sample in a study of CD8+ T cells in alopecia areata. Only in-frame clones appear in the TCRdb table, and some are missing; sequencing was by immunoSEQ multiplex PCR. The sample contains about 190,000 clones, under 80% of which appear only once. Source: CD4+ T cells sorted from blood, taken around week 50, from a patient treated with tofacitinib. The receptors stem from a human donor with alopecia areata. Each CDR3 is given with its conserved first and last residue. A D gene is named only where the DNA matches it firmly. Clone size is shown for a subset of rows, as once, few, many or a class of expanded clone.

TRBV4-3	TRBJ1-1	-	-	CASSPQTTGNTEAFF	TGCGCCAGCAGCCCCCAAACGACAGGGAACACTGAAGCTTTCTTT
TRBV7-8	TRBJ1-2	TRBD1	-	CASSLGWLVPGTGMETGGYTF	TGTGCCAGCAGCTTAGGATGGCTAGTCCCGGGGACAGGGATGGAGACGGGTGGCTACACCTTC
TRBV29-1	TRBJ2-7	-	-	CSVLQESAQYF	TGCAGCGTTCTTCAGGAGTCAGCCCAGTACTTC
TRBV5-4	TRBJ2-3	TRBD2	-	CASSPRTSLADTQYF	TGTGCCAGCAGTCCTAGGACTAGCCTCGCCGATACGCAGTATTTT
TRBV27	TRBJ1-2	TRBD1	-	CASSAGTGVYGYTF	TGTGCCAGCAGCGCCGGGACAGGGGTCTATGGCTACACCTTC
TRBV29-1	TRBJ2-1	TRBD2	-	CSVELAGPYNGQFF	TGCAGCGTTGAATTAGCGGGGCCTTACAATGGGCAGTTCTTC
TRBV27	TRBJ2-7	TRBD1	-	CASSLRDRLFEQYF	TGTGCCAGCAGTCTCCGGGACAGGCTGTTCGAGCAGTACTTC
TRBV5-1	TRBJ1-2	-	-	CASSLETTGTYGYTF	TGCGCCAGCAGTTTGGAGACGACAGGTACCTATGGCTACACCTTC
TRBV5-1	TRBJ1-1	-	few	CASSSGQPNTEAFF	TGCGCCAGCAGCTCCGGACAGCCGAACACTGAAGCTTTCTTT
TRBV5-1	TRBJ2-1	TRBD1	-	CASSLARRGQEQFF	TGCGCCAGCAGCTTGGCGCGCAGGGGGCAGGAGCAGTTCTTC
TRBV7-9	TRBJ1-2	-	few	CASSLPAGDYGYTF	TGTGCCAGCAGCTTACCCGCAGGGGACTATGGCTACACCTTC
TRBV5-4	TRBJ2-3	TRBD2	-	CASSLGLAGATDTQYF	TGTGCCAGCAGCTTGGGGCTAGCGGGGGCCACAGATACGCAGTATTTT
TRBV10-3	TRBJ2-3	-	-	CAISDRGRGVSLDTQYF	TGTGCCATCAGTGACCGGGGGCGAGGGGTTTCGCTAGATACGCAGTATTTT
TRBV27	TRBJ2-6	-	-	CASSLHWEGEGANVLTF	TGTGCCAGCAGTTTACACTGGGAGGGGGAAGGGGCCAACGTCCTGACTTTC
TRBV29-1	TRBJ1-1	-	-	CSVGKGWDTEAFF	TGCAGCGTGGGAAAGGGTTGGGACACTGAAGCTTTCTTT
TRBV9	TRBJ2-6	-	-	CASSVDSGANVLTF	TGTGCCAGCAGCGTAGACTCTGGGGCCAACGTCCTGACTTTC